Following are 4 T cell receptor beta chains from one sample sequenced in a study of T-cell reconstitution after alpha-beta-depleted transplantation in children. Library preparation (for TCRbeta) was performed with unique molecular identifiers. MiXCR, run by TCRdb on the PCR reads, gives a single entry per CDR3 protein. The repertoire holds fewer than 250,000 distinct CDR3 sequences, under 9.5% seen once, with about 6.4% in the top ten. This specimen consisted of PBMCs, mostly from graft donor cells, obtained 180 days after TCRalphabeta/CD19-depleted stem cell transplant. Source of these receptors: a male patient aged 10 to 17 who had a stem cell transplant for acute lymphoblastic leukemia, so the T cells may come from the graft donor.

Ten or more counts support this clonotype. The V gene is TRBV7-2, the J gene TRBJ2-7; 8 nucleotides line up with TRBD1. Germline trimming cut 5 bases from V and 0 bases from J; bases unmatched to any gene: 9. This CDR3 spans 16 amino acids. CDR1 is SGHTA, CDR2 FQGNSA, per germline. CDR3 in DNA: TGTGCCAGCAGCATATCACAGGGGGTCCTCTCCTACGAGCAGTACTTC. Translated: CASSISQGVLSYEQYF.

This clonotype was found many times. A much larger clone lies one base from this, so it may be a read error. The chain has TRBV7-4 and TRBJ2-1, with TRBD2 matching over 7 bases. Unmatched junction bases numbered 16, after V lost 1 base and J lost 10 bases. Germline loops: CDR1 SGHVT, CDR2 SQSDAQ. The CDR3 runs to 17 residues. CDR3 in amino acids: CASSLGVVSRGLGEQFF. CDR3 coding DNA: TGTGCCAGCAGCTTAGGGGTGGTATCGCGGGGGTTGGGGGAGCAGTTCTTC.

Concerning this clonotype: Given a much more abundant clone one base away, this may be a read error. This chain links TRBV3-1 with TRBJ2-1; 9 positions match TRBD2. The junction had 3 bases not matched to a gene; V was cut back by 1 base and J by 8 bases. The CDR3 extends over 14 amino acids. Per germline, CDR1 LGHDT and CDR2 YNNKEL (reference sequence). The CDR3 is CASSQVVAGDEQFF. In nucleotides, the CDR3 is TGTGCCAGCAGCCAAGTAGTAGCGGGAGATGAGCAGTTCTTC.

This clonotype has ten or more counts. The V call is TRBV6-1, the J call TRBJ2-5; 8 bases are a match to TRBD2. V trimming: 1 base; J trimming: 0 bases; junction bases outside the gene matches: 4. This CDR3 has 16 residues. In germline, CDR1 is MNHNS, CDR2 SASEGT. CDR3 protein: CASSEGSSGYQETQYF. The CDR3 region has the DNA TGTGCCAGCAGTGAAGGATCTAGCGGGTACCAAGAGACCCAGTACTTC.